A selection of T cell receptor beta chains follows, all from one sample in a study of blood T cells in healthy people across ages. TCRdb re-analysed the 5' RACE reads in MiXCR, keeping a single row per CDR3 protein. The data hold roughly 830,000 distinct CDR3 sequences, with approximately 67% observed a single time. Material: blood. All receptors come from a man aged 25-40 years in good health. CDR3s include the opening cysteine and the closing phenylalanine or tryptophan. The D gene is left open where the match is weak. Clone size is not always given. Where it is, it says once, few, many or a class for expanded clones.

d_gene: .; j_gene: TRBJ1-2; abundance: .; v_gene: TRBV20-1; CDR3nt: TGCAGTGCTAAAAACCTGCTAGGTGGGGGGCGATTTGGCTACACCTTC; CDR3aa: CSAKNLLGGGRFGYTF
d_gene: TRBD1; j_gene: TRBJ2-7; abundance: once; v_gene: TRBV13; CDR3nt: TGTGCCAGCAGCGCCAGGGGGCTTAGCTCCTACGAGCAGTACTTC; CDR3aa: CASSARGLSSYEQYF
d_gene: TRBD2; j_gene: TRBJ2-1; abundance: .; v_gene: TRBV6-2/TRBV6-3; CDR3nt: TGTGCCAGCAGCCATAGCGGGGGGGCCGTTAATGAGCAGTTCTTC; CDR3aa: CASSHSGGAVNEQFF
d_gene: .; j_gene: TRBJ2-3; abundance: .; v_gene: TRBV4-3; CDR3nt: TGCGCCAGCAGCCAAGAGTCGAAATACACAGATACGCAGTATTTT; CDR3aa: CASSQESKYTDTQYF
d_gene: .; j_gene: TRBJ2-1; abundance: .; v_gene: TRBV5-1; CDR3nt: TGCGCCAGCAGCTCCGGGACTGTCTCCTACAATGAGCAGTTCTTC; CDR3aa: CASSSGTVSYNEQFF
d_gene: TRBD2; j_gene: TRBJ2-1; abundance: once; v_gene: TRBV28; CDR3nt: TGTGCCAGCAAGTATCGCGGGAGGACCTCCTACAATGAGCAGTTCTTC; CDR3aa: CASKYRGRTSYNEQFF
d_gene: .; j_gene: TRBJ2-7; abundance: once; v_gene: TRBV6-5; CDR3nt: TGTGCCAGCAGTTACCCGAACGGGCCGACCGACTCCTACGAGCAGTACTTC; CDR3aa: CASSYPNGPTDSYEQYF
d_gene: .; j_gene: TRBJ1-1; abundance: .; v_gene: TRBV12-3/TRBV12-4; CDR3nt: TGTGCCAGCAGTTTATCTGTCGGGGAAGCTTTCTTT; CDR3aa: CASSLSVGEAFF
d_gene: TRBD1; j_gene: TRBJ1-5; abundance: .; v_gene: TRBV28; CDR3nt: TGTGCCAGCAGTCGCGTAATTTCGGGGACAGGTATCCAGCCCCAGCATTTT; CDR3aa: CASSRVISGTGIQPQHF
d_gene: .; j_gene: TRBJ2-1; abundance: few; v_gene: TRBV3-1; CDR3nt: TGTGCCAGCAGTCACCAGGACAGAAACAATGAGCAGTTCTTC; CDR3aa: CASSHQDRNNEQFF
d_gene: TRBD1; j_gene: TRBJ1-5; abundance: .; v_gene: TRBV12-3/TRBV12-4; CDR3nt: TGTGCCAGCAGTTTAGCGGCAGGGGGCTTACAGAGTGATCAGCCCCAGCATTTT; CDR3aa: CASSLAAGGLQSDQPQHF
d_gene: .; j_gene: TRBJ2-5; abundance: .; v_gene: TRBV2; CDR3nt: TGTGCCAGCAGATCCCCTCGGGGCGCCCTGAATGAGCAGTACTTC; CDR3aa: CASRSPRGALNEQYF
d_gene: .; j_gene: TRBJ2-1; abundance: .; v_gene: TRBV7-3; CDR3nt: TGTGCCAGCACCCCGGACCAGAGCTCCCACAATGAGCAGTTCTTC; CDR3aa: CASTPDQSSHNEQFF
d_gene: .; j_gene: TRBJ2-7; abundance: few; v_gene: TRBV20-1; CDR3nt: TGCAGTGCTAGGCCCACCGGGAATTCCTACGAGCAGTACTTC; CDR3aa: CSARPTGNSYEQYF
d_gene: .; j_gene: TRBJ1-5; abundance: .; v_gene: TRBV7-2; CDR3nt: TGTGCCAGCAGCTTAGGGGCCTCCGATCAGCCCCAGCATTTT; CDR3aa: CASSLGASDQPQHF
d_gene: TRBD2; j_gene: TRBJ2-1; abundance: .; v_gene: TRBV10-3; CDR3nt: TGTGCCATCAGGAACAGCGGGGGAGAGGGAAATGAGCAGTTCTTC; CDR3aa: CAIRNSGGEGNEQFF
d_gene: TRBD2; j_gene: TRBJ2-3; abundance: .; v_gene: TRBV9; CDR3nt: TGTGCCAGCAGCCCAGGGACTAGCGGGGCGTTGAATACGCAGTATTTT; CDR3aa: CASSPGTSGALNTQYF
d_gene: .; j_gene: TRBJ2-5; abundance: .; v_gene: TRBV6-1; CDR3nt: TGTGCCAGCAGTGAATTAGGTAGTGCCGTCTACCAAGAGACCCGGTACTTC; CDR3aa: CASSELGSAVYQETRYF
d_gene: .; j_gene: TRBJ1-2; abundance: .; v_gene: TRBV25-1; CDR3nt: TGTGCCAGGTCCCAGGGGAGCTATGGCTACACCTTC; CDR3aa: CARSQGSYGYTF
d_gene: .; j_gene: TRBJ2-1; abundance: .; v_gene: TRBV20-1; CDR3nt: TGCAGTGCGGAAAGGACAGCCTCCTACAATGAGCAGTTCTTC; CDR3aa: CSAERTASYNEQFF
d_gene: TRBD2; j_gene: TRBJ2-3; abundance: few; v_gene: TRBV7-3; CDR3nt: TGTGCCAGCAGCCGTACGGGGGGGCGGACAGATACGCAGTATTTT; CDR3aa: CASSRTGGRTDTQYF
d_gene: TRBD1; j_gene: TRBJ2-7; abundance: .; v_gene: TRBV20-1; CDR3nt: TGCAGTGCTAGTCTCGGGACAGGGGTAGGCGAGCAGTACTTC; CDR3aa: CSASLGTGVGEQYF
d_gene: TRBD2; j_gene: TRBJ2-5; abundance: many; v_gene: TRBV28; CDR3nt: TGTGCCAGCAGCTTAAGTAGCGGGGGAGAGACCCAGTACTTC; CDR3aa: CASSLSSGGETQYF
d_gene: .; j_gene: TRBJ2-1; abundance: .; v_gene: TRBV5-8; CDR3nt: TGTGCCAGCAGCCAAAACGTAGGACAGCAGTTCTTC; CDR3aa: CASSQNVGQQFF
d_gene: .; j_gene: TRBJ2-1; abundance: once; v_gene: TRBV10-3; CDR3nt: TGTGCCATCAGGGGAATCCGGACATACAATGAGCAGTTCTTC; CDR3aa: CAIRGIRTYNEQFF
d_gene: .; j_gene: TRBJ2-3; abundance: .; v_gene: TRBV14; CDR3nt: TGTGCCAGCAGCCTGGATGTCCGAGATACGCAGTATTTT; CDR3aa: CASSLDVRDTQYF
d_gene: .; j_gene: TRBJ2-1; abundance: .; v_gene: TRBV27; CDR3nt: TGTGCCAGCAGTAATACTCCGGGACCCAAGGGTGAGCAGTTCTTC; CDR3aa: CASSNTPGPKGEQFF
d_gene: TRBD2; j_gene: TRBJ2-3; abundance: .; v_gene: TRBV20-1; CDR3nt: TGCAGCGCTCGAGTCCTAGCGGGGGGGCTTAGCCGCACAGATACGCAGTATTTT; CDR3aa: CSARVLAGGLSRTDTQYF
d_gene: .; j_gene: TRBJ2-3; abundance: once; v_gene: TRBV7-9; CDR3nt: TGTGCCAGCAGCTTATACCACAGGGGCACAGATACGCAGTATTTT; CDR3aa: CASSLYHRGTDTQYF
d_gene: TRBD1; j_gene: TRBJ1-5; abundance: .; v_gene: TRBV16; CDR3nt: TGTGCCAGCAGCCAAACAGGGGAGGGGGATCAGCCCCAGCATTTT; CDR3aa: CASSQTGEGDQPQHF
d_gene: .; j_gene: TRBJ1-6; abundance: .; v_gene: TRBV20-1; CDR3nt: TGCAGTGCTAGAGATCCCAGGGGTCATTCACCCCTCCACTTT; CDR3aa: CSARDPRGHSPLHF
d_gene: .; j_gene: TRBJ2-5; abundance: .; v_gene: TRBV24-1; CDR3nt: TGTGCCACCAGTGATCCTGCGACGGGTCGTAAAGAGACCCAGTACTTC; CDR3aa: CATSDPATGRKETQYF
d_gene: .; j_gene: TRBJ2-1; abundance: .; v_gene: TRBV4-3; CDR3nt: TGCGCCAGCAGCCAAGATCCCATCCCCCGGGGAAATGAGCAGTTCTTC; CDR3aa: CASSQDPIPRGNEQFF
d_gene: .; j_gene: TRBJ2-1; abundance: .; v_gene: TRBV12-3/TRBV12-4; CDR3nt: TGTGCCAGCAACGGTCATTACAATGAGCAGTTCTTC; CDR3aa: CASNGHYNEQFF
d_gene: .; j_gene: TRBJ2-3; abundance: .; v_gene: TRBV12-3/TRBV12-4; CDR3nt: TGTGCCAGCCAAAGGCTGGACAGCCCTTCTGCAGATACGCAGTATTTT; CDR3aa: CASQRLDSPSADTQYF
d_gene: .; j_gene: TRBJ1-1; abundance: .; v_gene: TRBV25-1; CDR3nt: TGTGCCAGCAGTGACTACAGGGAAGGGAGGCTCACTGAAGCTTTCTTT; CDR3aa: CASSDYREGRLTEAFF
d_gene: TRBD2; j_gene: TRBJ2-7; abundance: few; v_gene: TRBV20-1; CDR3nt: TGCAGTGCGCCCGGGACTAACTACGAGCAGTACTTC; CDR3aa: CSAPGTNYEQYF